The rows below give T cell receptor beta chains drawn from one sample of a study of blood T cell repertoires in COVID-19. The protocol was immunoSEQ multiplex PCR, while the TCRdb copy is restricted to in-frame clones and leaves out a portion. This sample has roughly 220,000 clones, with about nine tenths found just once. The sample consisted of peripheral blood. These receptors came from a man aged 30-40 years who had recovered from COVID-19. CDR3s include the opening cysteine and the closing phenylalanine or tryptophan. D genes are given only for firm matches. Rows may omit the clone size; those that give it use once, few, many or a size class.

CASSLGVVETEAFF	TGTGCCAGCAGCCTAGGGGTTGTAGAGACTGAAGCTTTCTTT	-	-	TRBV6-5	TRBJ1-1
CASSPQGLASMNEQFF	TGTGCCAGCAGCCCCCAGGGACTAGCGTCGATGAATGAGCAGTTCTTC	TRBD2	once	TRBV11-3	TRBJ2-1
CASSATAGESYEQYF	TGTGCCAGCAGCGCGACAGCGGGGGAGTCCTACGAGCAGTACTTC	TRBD2	-	TRBV9	TRBJ2-7
CASSPGTGGHYGYTF	TGTGCCAGCAGCCCTGGGACAGGGGGCCACTATGGCTACACCTTC	TRBD1	-	TRBV7-6	TRBJ1-2
CASTIGYGNTIYF	TGCGCCAGCACGATCGGTTATGGAAACACCATATATTTT	-	-	TRBV5-1	TRBJ1-3
CASSPRAYNEQFF	TGTGCCAGCAGCCCCCGAGCGTACAATGAGCAGTTCTTC	-	few	TRBV11-2	TRBJ2-1
CASSYSASHEQFF	TGTGCCAGCAGTTACTCGGCTAGCCATGAGCAGTTCTTC	-	few	TRBV6-2/TRBV6-3	TRBJ2-1
CSVRTGNTEAFF	TGCAGCGTCAGGACAGGGAATACTGAAGCTTTCTTT	TRBD1	-	TRBV29-1	TRBJ1-1
CASSLTAAGGTNEKLFF	TGTGCCAGCAGCCTCACGGCCGCAGGGGGAACTAATGAAAAACTGTTTTTT	TRBD1	once	TRBV14	TRBJ1-4
CATSDQYYGYTF	TGTGCCACCAGTGATCAATACTATGGCTACACCTTC	-	-	TRBV24-1	TRBJ1-2
CASRAGTAHTGELFF	TGTGCCAGCAGGGCCGGGACAGCTCACACCGGGGAGCTGTTTTTT	TRBD1	-	TRBV6-5	TRBJ2-2
CASSLFLSDWVQETQYF	TGTGCCAGCAGCTTATTCCTTAGCGATTGGGTCCAAGAGACCCAGTACTTC	-	-	TRBV7-8	TRBJ2-5
CASSYRLVLSSYEQYF	TGTGCCAGCAGTTACAGACTAGTTCTCAGCTCCTACGAGCAGTACTTC	-	-	TRBV6-2/TRBV6-3	TRBJ2-7
CASRHTGPEQFF	TGTGCCAGCAGACATACAGGGCCTGAGCAGTTCTTC	-	-	TRBV12-3/TRBV12-4	TRBJ2-1
CASSTGWDTEAFF	TGTGCCAGTAGTACAGGGTGGGACACTGAAGCTTTCTTT	-	-	TRBV19	TRBJ1-1
CAISEFLQGNEKLFF	TGTGCCATCAGTGAGTTCTTACAGGGTAATGAAAAACTGTTTTTT	-	-	TRBV10-3	TRBJ1-4
CASSPPAGTRKTQYF	TGTGCCAGCTCACCACCGGCGGGGACTAGAAAGACCCAGTACTTC	TRBD2	-	TRBV18	TRBJ2-5
CASSLSRDRGVHEQYF	TGTGCCAGCTCACTCTCCCGGGACAGGGGGGTGCACGAGCAGTACTTC	TRBD1	-	TRBV18	TRBJ2-7
CASSILGTSGMYEQYF	TGTGCCAGTAGTATCCTCGGGACTAGCGGGATGTACGAGCAGTACTTC	TRBD2	-	TRBV19	TRBJ2-7
CASSLGPTVPEQYF	TGTGCCAGCAGCTTGGGGCCGACAGTGCCCGAGCAGTACTTC	-	-	TRBV5-8	TRBJ2-7
CASSPGTSNSPLHF	TGTGCCAGCAGTCCCGGGACATCCAATTCACCCCTCCACTTT	-	-	TRBV27	TRBJ1-6
CASSQRTGGDEQYF	TGTGCCAGCAGTCAACGGACAGGGGGGGACGAGCAGTACTTC	TRBD1	-	TRBV6-2/TRBV6-3	TRBJ2-7
CASSPRTVLNTEAFF	TGTGCCAGTAGTCCTAGGACAGTCCTGAACACTGAAGCTTTCTTT	-	-	TRBV19	TRBJ1-1
CASSQASAGLSEQFF	TGTGCCAGCAGCCAAGCTTCCGCAGGCCTATCTGAGCAGTTCTTC	-	-	TRBV3-1/TRBV3-2	TRBJ2-1
CASSVAVLAASYNEQFF	TGTGCCAGCAGCGTAGCTGTCCTAGCGGCTTCCTACAATGAGCAGTTCTTC	TRBD2	-	TRBV9	TRBJ2-1
CASSRAGGGFTDTQYF	TGTGCCAGCAGTCGCGCCGGGGGGGGATTCACAGATACGCAGTATTTT	TRBD2	-	TRBV5-4	TRBJ2-3
CAIGNDRGGDQPQHF	TGTGCCATCGGTAACGACAGGGGTGGGGATCAGCCCCAGCATTTT	TRBD1	-	TRBV10-3	TRBJ1-5
CASSQDRGTEAFF	TGCGCCAGCAGCCAAGATCGGGGGACTGAAGCTTTCTTT	-	few	TRBV4-1	TRBJ1-1
CASSPGTGSYNEQFF	TGTGCCAGCAGCCCGGGGACAGGGTCCTACAATGAGCAGTTCTTC	TRBD1	-	TRBV11-3	TRBJ2-1
CATKGRENQPQHF	TGTGCCACAAAAGGGAGGGAAAATCAGCCCCAGCATTTT	-	-	TRBV12-3/TRBV12-4	TRBJ1-5
CASSQSLAGEQFF	TGTGCCAGCAGCCAATCTCTCGCGGGTGAGCAGTTCTTC	-	-	TRBV14	TRBJ2-1
CASSQGLSGGFGNEQFF	TGTGCCAGCAGCCAGGGCCTTAGCGGGGGGTTCGGCAATGAGCAGTTCTTC	TRBD2	few	TRBV4-2	TRBJ2-1
CASSQPQGAIYGYTF	TGCGCCAGCAGCCAACCACAGGGGGCAATCTATGGCTACACCTTC	TRBD1	-	TRBV4-1	TRBJ1-2
CASTGPGNEQFF	TGTGCCAGCACCGGCCCGGGCAATGAGCAGTTCTTC	-	-	TRBV27	TRBJ2-1
CASSLGLAWETQYF	TGTGCCAGCAGCTTGGGACTAGCGTGGGAGACCCAGTACTTC	TRBD2	-	TRBV7-2	TRBJ2-5
CASSFREGNQPQHF	TGTGCCAGCAGCTTCCGGGAGGGCAATCAGCCCCAGCATTTT	-	-	TRBV7-2	TRBJ1-5